The TCR beta chain described here comes from a study of identical twins. Findings and limits, study-wide: Out-of-frame alpha sequences that twins shared showed excess low generation probability.

This CDR3 comprises 13 residues. Germline loops: CDR1 DFQATT, CDR2 SNEGSKA (reference sequence). V was pared by 5 bases and J by 6 bases, with 14 bases between. With regard to this clonotype: Its antigen is undetermined.

MiXCR, applied by TCRdb to the 5' RACE reads, yields one record per CDR3 protein. The sample holds around 680,000 distinct CDR3 sequences, 8.6% seen once. This sample also belongs to another study, concerning yellow fever vaccine responses in identical twins.

The receptor's source is a woman aged 18 to 35 in good health. Sequenced input: PBMCs. The gene calls are TRBV20-1 and TRBJ2-1; D not certain. This CDR3 is CSASPTGTNEQFF. The CDR3 nucleotides read TGCAGTGCTTCTCCAACGGGTACCAATGAGCAGTTCTTC.